Following are 4 T cell receptor beta chains from one sample sequenced in a study of blood T cell repertoires in COVID-19. TCRdb's table, derived via immunoSEQ multiplex PCR, lists solely in-frame clones and lacks some. The sample contains approximately 170,000 clones, around 91% of which appear only once. Sequencing was done on a sample of PBMCs or T cells enriched from blood (not recorded which). Receptor source: a woman aged 18-29 years who had recovered from COVID-19.

This chain links TRBV4-3 with TRBJ1-4; tentatively, D is TRBD1 (5 bases). Germline values: CDR1 LGHNA, CDR2 YSLEER. V gave up 1 base and J gave up 8 bases, with 17 bases separating them. This CDR3 region has 16 residues. The CDR3: CASSQGGLVGWEKLFF. CDR3 DNA: TGCGCCAGCAGCCAAGGGGGCCTAGTAGGGTGGGAAAAACTGTTTTTT.

The genes are TRBV12-3 or TRBV12-4 and TRBJ1-2; no definite D call. Trimming pared 6 bases from V and 6 bases from J, leaving 11 bases between. The CDR3 covers 12 residues. Written as DNA, the CDR3 is TGTGCCAGCAGCACCGTCGGGGATGGCTACACCTTC. Translated: CASSTVGDGYTF.

This rearrangement joins TRBV28 to TRBJ2-3, with 8 bases fitting TRBD2. The germline V gene has CDR1 MDHEN and CDR2 SYDVKM. CDR3 length: 18 amino acids. Losses at the gene ends were 4 bases for V and 0 bases for J; bases not matched to a gene: 12. The CDR3 nucleotides read TGTGCCAGCAGTTCCCTTCAACTAGCGGCCGCTAGCACAGATACGCAGTATTTT. This encodes CASSSLQLAAASTDTQYF.

The chain employs TRBV18 and TRBJ2-3; TRBD1 aligns across 7 bases. This CDR3 contains 17 residues. CDR1 is KGHSH, CDR2 LQKENI, per germline. V lost 4 bases and J lost 1; bases outside the gene matches: 11. The CDR3: CASSQPGQFVRTDTQYF. The DNA of the CDR3 is TGTGCCAGCTCACAACCGGGACAGTTTGTCCGCACAGATACGCAGTATTTT.